The rows below give T cell receptor beta chains drawn from one sample of a study of cytomegalovirus exposure and HLA in healthy donors. Libraries were prepared by immunoSEQ multiplex PCR; TCRdb keeps only in-frame clonotypes and omits some of them. The data show about 100,000 clones, approximately 85% seen once. Sequenced: PBMCs. These receptors were obtained from a woman aged 18-35 years in good health and CMV-seronegative. The CDR3 runs from the conserved cysteine through the conserved F or W. The order of the fields is D gene, J gene, clone size, V gene, CDR3 DNA, CDR3 protein. A D gene is named only where the DNA matches it firmly. Only part of the rows carry a size: once, few, many, or a class if the clone is expanded.

.,TRBJ2-3,.,TRBV18,TGTGCCAGCTCACCTGACGGGGAAGTTAAGTATTTT,CASSPDGEVKYF
TRBD1,TRBJ1-1,.,TRBV25-1,TGTGCCAGCAGTGGCTATGTGACAGGGACGAACACTGAAGCTTTCTTT,CASSGYVTGTNTEAFF
TRBD2,TRBJ2-5,.,TRBV28,TGTGCCAGCAGTTTGTGGGGAGGGGAGACCCAGTACTTC,CASSLWGGETQYF
.,TRBJ1-1,.,TRBV25-1,TGTGCCAGCAGTGAATCTACAGCTTCGAACACTGAAGCTTTCTTT,CASSESTASNTEAFF
.,TRBJ1-1,.,TRBV25-1,TGTGCCAGCAGTGGCGGTTACCGTCCGGGAGCTTTCTTT,CASSGGYRPGAFF
.,TRBJ2-7,.,TRBV7-9,TGTGCCAGCAGCTTGAGTTACGAGCAGTACTTC,CASSLSYEQYF
.,TRBJ1-5,.,TRBV29-1,TGCAGCGTTAAGAACACCCCGCAGGAGCCCCAGCATTTT,CSVKNTPQEPQHF
TRBD2,TRBJ2-1,.,TRBV18,TGTGCCAGCTCACCTTCCGAGACTAGCTCATACAATGAGCAGTTCTTC,CASSPSETSSYNEQFF
.,TRBJ2-7,once,TRBV10-1,TGCGCCAGCAGTGAAGGGGCCTACGAGCAGTACTTC,CASSEGAYEQYF
.,TRBJ2-7,many,TRBV6-1,TGTGCCAGCAGTGGCATCTTGAGGTCGCACTCCTACGAGCAGTACTTC,CASSGILRSHSYEQYF
.,TRBJ1-3,.,TRBV9,TGTGCCAGCAGCGATCGACCGCGGGGAAACACCATATATTTT,CASSDRPRGNTIYF
TRBD2,TRBJ2-3,.,TRBV6-1,TGTGCCAGCATCTCACTAGCGGGGGAACCATATACGCAGTATTTT,CASISLAGEPYTQYF
.,TRBJ2-3,.,TRBV18,TGTGCCAGCTCACGAGTAGCGAACACAGATACGCAGTATTTT,CASSRVANTDTQYF
TRBD2,TRBJ2-7,once,TRBV9,TGTGCCAGCAGCGTAGGGGACTACTCCTACGAGCAGTACTTC,CASSVGDYSYEQYF
.,TRBJ1-6,.,TRBV7-6,TGTGCCAGCAGCTTACAGGGCTATAATTCACCCCTCCACTTT,CASSLQGYNSPLHF
TRBD2,TRBJ2-3,.,TRBV13,TGTGCCAGCAGCCCGGCGGCTCTACTAGCGGGGGGGCAGGTAGATACGCAGTATTTT,CASSPAALLAGGQVDTQYF
TRBD2,TRBJ2-1,.,TRBV11-1,TGTGCCAGCAGCTTAGCCACTAGCGGGGCTTACAATGAGCAGTTCTTC,CASSLATSGAYNEQFF
TRBD1,TRBJ2-7,.,TRBV19,TGTGCCAGTAGTGAGGACAGGGAAGTGGACGAGCAGTACTTC,CASSEDREVDEQYF
TRBD1,TRBJ2-1,.,TRBV27,TGTGCCAGCAGTCTGTCAGGGACAGGATCCTACAATGAGCAGTTCTTC,CASSLSGTGSYNEQFF
.,TRBJ1-4,.,TRBV15,TGTGCCACCAGCAGCACCCTAACGCCACAGGGATCAGAACTGTTTTTT,CATSSTLTPQGSELFF
TRBD1,TRBJ1-1,few,TRBV15,TGTGCCACCAGCGTAGACAGGGTGAACACTGAAGCTTTCTTT,CATSVDRVNTEAFF
.,TRBJ1-2,few,TRBV6-1,TGTGCCAGCGCCCCTGGCGGGACTCACTATGGCTACACCTTC,CASAPGGTHYGYTF
.,TRBJ2-3,.,TRBV7-3,TGTGCCAGCAGCTTAGGAGGGGTCACAGATACGCAGTATTTT,CASSLGGVTDTQYF
.,TRBJ2-3,once,TRBV6-1,TGTGCCAGCAGTGAGGCGGGGTACACAGATACGCAGTATTTT,CASSEAGYTDTQYF
.,TRBJ2-7,.,TRBV28,TGTGCCAGTTGGTCCCTTCAGGGTCTCTTCTTC,CASWSLQGLFF
.,TRBJ1-2,.,TRBV30,TGTGCCTGGAGTATGGCCAGCGTGGGAGGTGGCTACACCTTC,CAWSMASVGGGYTF
.,TRBJ1-1,.,TRBV7-3,TGTGCCAGCAGCTTATTGGAGATAGGCACTGAAGCTTTCTTT,CASSLLEIGTEAFF
TRBD1,TRBJ1-1,.,TRBV29-1,TGCAGCGCAACGCCGGACAGGGGGTTGAACACTGAAGCTTTCTTT,CSATPDRGLNTEAFF
TRBD1,TRBJ1-2,.,TRBV7-6,TGTGCCAGCAGCCAAACCAAGACAGGGAGCGGCTACACCTTC,CASSQTKTGSGYTF
.,TRBJ2-1,.,TRBV4-1,TGCGCCAGCAGCCAAGGTCCTCGAGGTCGGTTTCGGGAGCAGTTCTTC,CASSQGPRGRFREQFF
.,TRBJ1-2,.,TRBV5-1,TGCGCCAGCAGCTCGACCAGCGTATATGGCTACACCTTC,CASSSTSVYGYTF
TRBD2,TRBJ2-7,.,TRBV11-2,TGTGCCAGCAGCTTAGAACTAGCGGTCCCCTACGAGCAGTACTTC,CASSLELAVPYEQYF
.,TRBJ1-2,once,TRBV5-1,TGCGCCAGCAGCTTGGTCGGCGGAAGGAACTATGGCTACACCTTC,CASSLVGGRNYGYTF
.,TRBJ1-1,.,TRBV4-1,TGCGCCAGCAGCCAAGTCGAGGGGGTGAACACTGAAGCTTTCTTT,CASSQVEGVNTEAFF
.,TRBJ1-1,.,TRBV27,TGTGCCAGCAGTCCTACGACAGTATACACTGAAGCTTTCTTT,CASSPTTVYTEAFF
.,TRBJ1-1,once,TRBV12-5,TGTGCTAGTGGTTCCCGGTCGGGGGGTTACCGGACTGAAGCTTTCTTT,CASGSRSGGYRTEAFF
TRBD1,TRBJ1-2,few,TRBV2,TGTGCCAGCAGTGAAGCGACAGGGTATGGCTACACCTTC,CASSEATGYGYTF
TRBD1,TRBJ1-1,.,TRBV7-3,TGTGCCAGCAGCTCGGGACAGGCGACTTACACTGAAGCTTTCTTT,CASSSGQATYTEAFF
TRBD1,TRBJ1-2,.,TRBV7-9,TGTGCCAGCAGCTTAGGGACAGGGGGCGGCTATGGCTACACCTTC,CASSLGTGGGYGYTF
TRBD1,TRBJ2-3,.,TRBV11-2,TGTGCCAGCAGCCAGCGGACAGGGGGGTCAGATACGCAGTATTTT,CASSQRTGGSDTQYF
.,TRBJ1-2,few,TRBV4-1,TGCGCCAGCAGCCTCGAGAGGGCCAGGGGATTATATGGCTACACCTTC,CASSLERARGLYGYTF
.,TRBJ2-1,.,TRBV15,TGTGCCACCAGCAGCAGGGCGTCCTACAATGAGCAGTTCTTC,CATSSRASYNEQFF
.,TRBJ2-2,.,TRBV9,TGTGCCAGCAGCCCGAGATCGATAAAGACAGGCGCCGGGGAGCTGTTTTTT,CASSPRSIKTGAGELFF
.,TRBJ2-5,.,TRBV30,TGTGCCTGGAGTATCTCGTCGCAAGAGACCCAGTACTTC,CAWSISSQETQYF
.,TRBJ1-5,.,TRBV7-2,TGTGCCAGCAGCTCCGACACGCGAAGCAATCAGCCCCAGCATTTT,CASSSDTRSNQPQHF
TRBD2,TRBJ2-7,.,TRBV9,TGTGCCAGCAGCGTAGAGCCTAGCGGTACCTACGAGCAGTACTTC,CASSVEPSGTYEQYF
.,TRBJ2-1,.,TRBV6-1,TGTGCCAGCAGCCTAGGGGGGGGGCGTTACAATGAGCAGTTCTTC,CASSLGGGRYNEQFF
.,TRBJ2-3,.,TRBV5-1,TGCGCCAGCAGCTTGGGCTCGGCAGATACGCAGTATTTT,CASSLGSADTQYF
TRBD1,TRBJ2-5,.,TRBV2,TGTGCCAGCAGTATAGACAGGGGAGGATCAGAGACCCAGTACTTC,CASSIDRGGSETQYF
.,TRBJ2-1,.,TRBV7-6,TGTGCCAGCAGCTTAGAAGCGTCCGACTCTTACTACAATGAGCAGTTCTTC,CASSLEASDSYYNEQFF
.,TRBJ1-6,.,TRBV5-6,TGTGCCAGCAGGGACAGCCCTAATTCACCCCTCCACTTT,CASRDSPNSPLHF
TRBD2,TRBJ2-2,.,TRBV7-3,TGTGCCAGCAGCCTTGGACTAGCGGGTACCGGGGAGCTGTTTTTT,CASSLGLAGTGELFF
.,TRBJ1-1,.,TRBV5-1,TGCGCCTCAAAGCAGGGGCTGGACACTGAAGCTTTCTTT,CASKQGLDTEAFF